This T cell receptor (beta chain) was captured in a study of regulatory T cells in long-lasting Graves disease. The CDR3 covers 15 residues. The germline CDR1 and CDR2 sequences are SGDLS and YYNGEE. The V gene end was trimmed by 0 bases and the J gene end by 5 bases; junction bases not matched to a gene: 4. Noted time point: persistent/refractory GD, antithyroid drugs over 5 years with positive TRAb. There was RNA extracted from PBMCs, and the TCR library was made from it. CDR3 regions were amplified by Arm-PCR using iRepertoire HTBI primers to build TCR beta libraries. MiXCR, run by TCRdb on the multiplex PCR reads, gives a single entry per CDR3 protein. In the table there are 450,000 or so distinct CDR3 sequences, roughly 23% of which are singletons. With respect to this clonotype: Its specificity is not known.

Study-wide results and limits: Sharing of public clonotypes was greater in persistent patients (2,741) than in new patients (around 890). Segments TRBV28, TRBJ1-2 and TRBJ2-5 showed preferential usage in persistent disease.

This sequence joins TRBV9 and TRBJ1-5; 8 bases map to TRBD1. The sequence was collected from a female donor with Graves disease. Here the sequenced sample was peripheral blood mononuclear cells (PBMCs), taken when the disease was refractory, from a patient treated with antithyroid drugs. In DNA form, the CDR3 reads TGTGCCAGCAGCGTAGGGGCAGGGGGCCATCAGCCCCAGCATTTT. Protein sequence: CASSVGAGGHQPQHF.